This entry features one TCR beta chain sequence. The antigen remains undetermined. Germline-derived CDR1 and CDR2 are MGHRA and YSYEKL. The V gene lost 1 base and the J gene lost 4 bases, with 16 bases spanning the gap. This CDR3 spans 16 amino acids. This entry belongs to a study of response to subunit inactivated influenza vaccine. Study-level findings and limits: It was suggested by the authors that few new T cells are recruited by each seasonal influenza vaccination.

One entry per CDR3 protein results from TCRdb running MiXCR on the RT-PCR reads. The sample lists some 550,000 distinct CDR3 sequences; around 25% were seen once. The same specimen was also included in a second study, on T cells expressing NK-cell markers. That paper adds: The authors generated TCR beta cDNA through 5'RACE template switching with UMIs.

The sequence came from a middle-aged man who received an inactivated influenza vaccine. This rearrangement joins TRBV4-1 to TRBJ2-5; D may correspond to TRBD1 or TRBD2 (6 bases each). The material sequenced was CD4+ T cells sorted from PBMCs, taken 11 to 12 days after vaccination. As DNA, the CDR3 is TGCGCCAGCAGCCAAGGAGGGTTCGGGGGCCGAGAGACCCAGTACTTC. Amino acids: CASSQGGFGGRETQYF.